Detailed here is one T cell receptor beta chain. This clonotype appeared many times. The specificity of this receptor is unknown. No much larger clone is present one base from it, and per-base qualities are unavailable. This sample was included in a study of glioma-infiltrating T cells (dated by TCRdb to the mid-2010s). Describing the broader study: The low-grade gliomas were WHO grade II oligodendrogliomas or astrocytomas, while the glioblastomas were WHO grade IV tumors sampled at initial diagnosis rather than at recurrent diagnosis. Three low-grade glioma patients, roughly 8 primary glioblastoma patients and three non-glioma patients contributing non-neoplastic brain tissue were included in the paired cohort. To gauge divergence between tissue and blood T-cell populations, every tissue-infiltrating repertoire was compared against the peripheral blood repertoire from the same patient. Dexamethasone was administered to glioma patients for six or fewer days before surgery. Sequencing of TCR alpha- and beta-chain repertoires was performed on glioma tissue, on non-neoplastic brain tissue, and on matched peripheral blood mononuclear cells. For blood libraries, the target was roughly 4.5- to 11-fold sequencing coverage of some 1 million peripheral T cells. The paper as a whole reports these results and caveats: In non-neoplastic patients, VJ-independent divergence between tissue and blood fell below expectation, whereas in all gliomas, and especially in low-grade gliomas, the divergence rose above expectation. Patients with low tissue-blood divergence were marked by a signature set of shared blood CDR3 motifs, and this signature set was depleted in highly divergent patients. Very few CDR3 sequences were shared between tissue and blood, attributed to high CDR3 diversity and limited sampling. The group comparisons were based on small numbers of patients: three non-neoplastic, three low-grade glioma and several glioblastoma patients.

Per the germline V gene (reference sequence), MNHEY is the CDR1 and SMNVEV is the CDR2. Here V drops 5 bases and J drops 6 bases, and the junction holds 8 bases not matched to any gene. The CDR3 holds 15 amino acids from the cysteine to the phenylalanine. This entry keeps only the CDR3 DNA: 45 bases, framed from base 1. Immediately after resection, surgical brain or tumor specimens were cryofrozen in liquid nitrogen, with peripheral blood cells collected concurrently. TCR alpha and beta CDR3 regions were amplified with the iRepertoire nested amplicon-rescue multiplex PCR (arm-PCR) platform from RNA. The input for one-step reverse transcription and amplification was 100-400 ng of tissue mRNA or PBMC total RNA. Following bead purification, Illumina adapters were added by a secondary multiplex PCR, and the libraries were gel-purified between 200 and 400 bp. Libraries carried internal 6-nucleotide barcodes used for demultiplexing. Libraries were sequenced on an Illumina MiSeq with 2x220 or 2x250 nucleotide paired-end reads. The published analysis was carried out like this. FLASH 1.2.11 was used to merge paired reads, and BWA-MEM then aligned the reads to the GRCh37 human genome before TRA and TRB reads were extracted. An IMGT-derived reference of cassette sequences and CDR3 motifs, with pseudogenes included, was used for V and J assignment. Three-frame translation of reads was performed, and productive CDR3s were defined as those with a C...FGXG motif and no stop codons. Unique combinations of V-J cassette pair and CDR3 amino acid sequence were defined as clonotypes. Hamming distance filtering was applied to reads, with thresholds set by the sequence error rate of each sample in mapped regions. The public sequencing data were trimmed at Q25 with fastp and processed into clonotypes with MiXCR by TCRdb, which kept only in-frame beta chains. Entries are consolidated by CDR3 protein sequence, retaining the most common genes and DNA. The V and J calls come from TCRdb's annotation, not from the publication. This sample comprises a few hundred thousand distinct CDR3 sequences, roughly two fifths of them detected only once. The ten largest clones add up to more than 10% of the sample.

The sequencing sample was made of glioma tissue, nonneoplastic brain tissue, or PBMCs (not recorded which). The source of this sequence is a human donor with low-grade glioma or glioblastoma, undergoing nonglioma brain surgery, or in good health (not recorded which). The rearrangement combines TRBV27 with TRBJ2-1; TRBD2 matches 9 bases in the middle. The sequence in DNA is TGTGCCAGCAGTCCCCGGACTAGCGCGGGCAATGAGCAGTTCTTC. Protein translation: CASSPRTSAGNEQFF.